This TCR beta chain was profiled in a study of blood T cell repertoires in COVID-19. Overall study context: COVID-19 samples collected from the United States, Italy and Spain covered acute and convalescent phases. Sample material is recorded as cDNA or gDNA derived from T cells, B-cell-depleted T cells, or PBMCs.

In the authors' methods: Using reference gene primer amplification, nucleated cell counts were estimated. Measured with immunoSEQ multiplex PCR; TCRdb has only the in-frame clones, and not every one. V, J and clone size reflect that table, while D and trimming were determined from the DNA. The sample yields 100,000 or so clones, roughly 86% seen once. Germline lookup yields CDR1 SGHNT and CDR2 YENEEA. The CDR3 runs 15 residues. V was trimmed by 3 bases and J by 3 bases, leaving 14 bases between them. The specimen was peripheral blood. The rearrangement links TRBV11-3 to TRBJ1-1; D is undetermined. This sequence was found in a man in his fifties with active or convalescent COVID-19. The CDR3 bases are TGTGCCAGCAGCTTGCGGGCTGGTGGGGACACTGAAGCTTTCTTT. It specifies CASSLRAGGDTEAFF.